This T cell receptor beta chain appears in the sequencing data of a study of low-dose radiotherapy and immunotherapy resistance in tumors. Whole-study context: The study delivered 0.5 Gy per fraction every 2 weeks to Cohort 1, totaling 6.5 Gy. Starting cycle 1 day 1, oral aspirin 300 mg was given daily for four cycles.

Priming of first-strand cDNA relied on TRAV- and TRBV-specific primers (covering alpha and beta chains). TCRs were put through about 20 PCR cycles of amplification with Phusion. A constant-region primer and the V-primer adapter served as the primer pair. mRNA, once isolated, was amplified by in vitro transcription. TCRdb itself ran the reads through MiXCR, one entry per CDR3 protein. The sample has around 100,000 distinct CDR3 sequences, under 25% seen once. The CDR3 has 17 amino acids. CDR1 is MNHEY, CDR2 SMNVEV, per germline (reference sequence). Between the trimmed V and J ends, which lost 2 bases and 10 bases, there was a span of 21 bases. This clonotype was seen at least ten times. Sample time point: after trial treatment. Treatment of the sample: LDRT plus nivolumab, ipilimumab, low-dose cyclophosphamide and aspirin (RACIN trial). All eligible patients presented with advanced solid tumors that contained no tumor-infiltrating lymphocytes.

This TCR was recovered from a female donor with ovarian cancer. The chain carries TRBV27 and TRBJ1-6; D might be TRBD1 (6 bases). The material was PBMCs, obtained after low-dose radiotherapy plus immunotherapy. The CDR3 DNA follows: TGTGCCAGCAGTTTAGGTCACAGGGTGGTGACGGTATCACCCCTCCACTTT. This gives the protein CASSLGHRVVTVSPLHF.